The 25 T cell receptor beta chains listed next were all sequenced from one sample in a study of blood T cell repertoires in COVID-19. The repertoire was sequenced with immunoSEQ multiplex PCR; TCRdb's copy has only in-frame clones and lacks some. The sample has under 450,000 clones; approximately 90% are singletons. Sequencing was performed on peripheral blood. These receptors were collected from a woman in her 40s with COVID-19, enrolled during active disease.

This clone was seen just once. The chain employs TRBV27 and TRBJ2-1; 7 bases agree with TRBD2. The germline V gene has CDR1 MNHEY and CDR2 SMNVEV (reference sequence). Germline trimming cut 3 bases from V and 12 bases from J; bases unmatched to any gene: 8. This CDR3 region has 13 residues. CDR3 coding DNA: TGTGCCAGCAGTTTTCTGGGAGGGGTTGGGCAGTTCTTC. Translated: CASSFLGGVGQFF.

The chain joins TRBV18 to TRBJ2-1; 12 bases agree with TRBD2. The CDR3 has 16 amino acids. Per the germline V gene, CDR1 is KGHSH and CDR2 is LQKENI. J was trimmed by 7 bases and V by 7 bases; bases with no gene match: 11. The CDR3 here is CASFRASSGGANEQFF. In nucleotides, the CDR3 is TGTGCCAGCTTCCGGGCCTCTAGCGGGGGGGCAAATGAGCAGTTCTTC.

The rearrangement links TRBV10-3 to TRBJ1-2, with 7 positions matching TRBD1. V lost 10 bases to trimming and J lost 4 bases; unmatched junction nucleotides: 6. Germline V gene data show CDR1 as ENHRY and CDR2 as SYGVKD. The CDR3 totals 12 residues. The CDR3 nucleotides are TGTGCCACCTCCGGGACAGCCTATGGCTACACCTTC. It encodes CATSGTAYGYTF.

The V and J genes are TRBV7-2 and TRBJ2-1; 7 bases fit TRBD1. CDR3 size: 14 residues. The germline gives CDR1 SGHTA, CDR2 FQGNSA. The V segment lost 4 bases and the J segment 9 bases; nucleotides outside the gene matches: 9. The CDR3 bases are TGTGCCAGCAGCTCCAGGACAGGCCATGGTGAGCAGTTCTTC. Amino acid sequence: CASSSRTGHGEQFF.

The chain combines TRBV7-3 with TRBJ1-2, with D perhaps matching TRBD1 (5 bases). Trimming removed 5 bases from V and 7 bases from J, with 17 bases in between. The germline V gene encodes CDR1 SGHTA and CDR2 FQGTGA. The CDR3 sequence is 14 residues long. The CDR3 DNA follows: TGTGCCAGCAGCCCCGGCGGGGGGGGAGGTGGCTACACCTTC. It translates to CASSPGGGGGGYTF. The whole variable domain, remainder taken from reference TRBV7-3 and TRBJ1-2, is GAGVSQTPSNKVTEKGKYVELRCDPISGHTALYWYRQSLGQGPEFLIYFQGTGAADDSGLPNDRFFAVRPEGSVSTLKIQRTERGDSAVYLCASSPGGGGGGYTFGSGTRLTVV.

The rearrangement uses TRBV28 and TRBJ2-7, with D possibly being TRBD2 (6 bases). The V gene lost 2 bases and the J gene lost 3 bases, with 14 bases spanning the gap. The CDR3 has 15 residues. Germline V gene sequence: CDR1 MDHEN, CDR2 SYDVKM. CDR3 DNA: TGTGCCAGCAGTTTAGAGGGGAGGACCCACTACGAGCAGTACTTC. Protein sequence: CASSLEGRTHYEQYF. Full variable domain (rest looked up from reference TRBV28 and TRBJ2-7): DVKVTQSSRYLVKRTGEKVFLECVQDMDHENMFWYRQDPGLGLRLIYFSYDVKMKEKGDIPEGYSVSREKKERFSLILESASTNQTSMYLCASSLEGRTHYEQYFGPGTRLTVT.

This clone was counted a single time. CDR3 in amino acids: CASSPISGSTDTQYF. Written as DNA, the CDR3 is TGTGCCAGCAGTCCCATTAGCGGCTCCACAGATACGCAGTATTTT. The chain joins TRBV28 to TRBJ2-3; D possibly corresponds to TRBD2 (6 bases). Germline V gene sequence: CDR1 MDHEN, CDR2 SYDVKM. V gave up 5 bases and J gave up 2 bases, with 14 bases separating them. This CDR3 comprises 15 residues.

The chain is built from TRBV5-1 and TRBJ2-3; D is uncertain. The CDR3 is made up of 14 amino acids. The germline V gene encodes CDR1 SGHRS and CDR2 YFSETQ. Trimming left V 2 bases short and J 1 base short, with 8 bases between. CDR3 region: CASSFGSGTDTQYF. The CDR3, as DNA: TGCGCCAGCAGCTTCGGCAGCGGCACAGATACGCAGTATTTT.

V is TRBV7-9 and J is TRBJ1-3, with TRBD1 as a possible D gene (5 bases). CDR1 is SEHNR, CDR2 FQNEAQ, per germline (reference sequence). V shed 5 bases and J shed 1 base, with 12 bases lying between them. The CDR3 spans 15 residues. The CDR3 coding sequence is TGTGCCAGCAGCCCCCGGGGGATATCTGGAAACACCATATATTTT. It codes for CASSPRGISGNTIYF.

The chain carries TRBV6-2 or TRBV6-3 and TRBJ1-5, with D uncertain. Germline CDR1 MNHEY, CDR2 SVGEGT. The length of the CDR3 is 12 residues. V was cut by 1 base and J by 15 bases, with 13 bases left in between. CDR3 nucleotide sequence: TGTGCCAGCAGTTACTTGGGTGAACAGTGGCATTTT. Its protein product is CASSYLGEQWHF.

Only a few counts were recorded for this clone. The V and J genes are TRBV30 and TRBJ2-1, with 13 positions matching TRBD2. Losses at the gene ends were 5 bases for V and 5 bases for J; bases not matched to a gene: 6. The CDR3 spans 15 residues. Per germline, CDR1 GTSNPN and CDR2 SVGIG (reference sequence). The CDR3 here is CAWVTGTSGNNEQFF. CDR3 nucleotide sequence: TGTGCCTGGGTAACCGGGACTAGCGGGAACAATGAGCAGTTCTTC.

The chain employs TRBV19 and TRBJ2-5; 9 bases line up with TRBD1. The CDR3 runs 15 residues. The germline CDR1 and CDR2 sequences are LNHDA and SQIVND (reference sequence). V shed 3 bases, J shed 7 bases, and the junction held 9 bases outside the gene matches. Written as DNA, the CDR3 is TGTGCCAGTAGTATCCCGGGACAGGGTGAGGTGACCCAGTACTTC. It specifies CASSIPGQGEVTQYF.

This sequence joins TRBV4-2 and TRBJ1-1; 7 positions match TRBD1. Looked up from germline, CDR1 is LGHNA and CDR2 is YNFKEQ. This CDR3 contains 16 residues. The V gene end was trimmed by 1 base and the J gene end by 5 bases; junction bases not matched to a gene: 10. In nucleotides, the CDR3 is TGTGCCAGCAGCCAAGGATCGGGTCTCAGGGGGACTGAAGCTTTCTTT. It codes for CASSQGSGLRGTEAFF.

The chain couples TRBV2 to TRBJ1-2; D is possibly TRBD1 (6 bases). The germline V gene encodes CDR1 SNHLY and CDR2 FYNNEI. Trimming stripped 1 base from V and 0 bases from J, with 15 bases between. This CDR3 has 17 amino acids. The CDR3 spells CASSEVGRTATNYGYTF. The CDR3 DNA reads as TGTGCCAGCAGTGAAGTTGGAAGGACAGCGACTAACTATGGCTACACCTTC.

The chain links TRBV5-1 to TRBJ1-6; 7 bases are a match to TRBD1. Trimming at V came to 4 bases and at J to 7 bases, leaving 8 bases not matched to a gene. Germline V lookup: CDR1 SGHRS, CDR2 YFSETQ. CDR3 length: 15 residues. The CDR3 reads CASSTRDSENSPLHF. CDR3 sequence (DNA): TGCGCCAGCAGCACCCGGGACAGTGAAAATTCACCCCTCCACTTT.

This chain links TRBV9 with TRBJ1-1; D may be TRBD1 (5 bases). This CDR3 region has 15 residues. V lost 0 bases and J lost 3, with 12 bases in between. Germline V gene lookup returns CDR1 SGDLS and CDR2 YYNGEE. The CDR3 nucleotides are TGTGCCAGCAGCGTAGTGGGAGGGGATCACACTGAAGCTTTCTTT. Translated: CASSVVGGDHTEAFF. The variable domain in full, completed from reference TRBV9 and TRBJ1-1, reads DSGVTQTPKHLITATGQRVTLRCSPRSGDLSVYWYQQSLDQGLQFLIQYYNGEERAKGNILERFSAQQFPDLHSELNLSSLELGDSALYFCASSVVGGDHTEAFFGQGTRLTVV.

The rearrangement links TRBV27 to TRBJ2-1; D unclear. The CDR3 has 11 amino acids. V gave up 2 bases and J gave up 13 bases, with 9 bases separating them. Germline CDR1 MNHEY, CDR2 SMNVEV (reference sequence). CDR3 protein: CASSLASRQFF. The CDR3 DNA reads as TGTGCCAGCAGTTTAGCCTCGCGACAGTTCTTC.

The J gene is TRBJ2-3, the V gene TRBV28, with D tentatively TRBD2 (6 bases). The CDR3 extends over 15 amino acids. Germline CDR1 MDHEN, CDR2 SYDVKM. V lost 3 bases, J lost 0 bases, and 10 bases lay in between. The CDR3 nucleotides read TGTGCCAGCAGTTTTCAAAGCGGGAGCACAGATACGCAGTATTTT. Translated: CASSFQSGSTDTQYF. Looking up the rest from reference TRBV28 and TRBJ2-3 gives the full variable domain: DVKVTQSSRYLVKRTGEKVFLECVQDMDHENMFWYRQDPGLGLRLIYFSYDVKMKEKGDIPEGYSVSREKKERFSLILESASTNQTSMYLCASSFQSGSTDTQYFGPGTRLTVL.

The V call is TRBV9, the J call TRBJ1-1; D is possibly TRBD1 (5 bases). Germline CDR1 is SGDLS and CDR2 is YYNGEE. This CDR3 has 18 residues. V lost 0 bases, J lost 3 bases, and 21 bases lay in between. As DNA, the CDR3 is TGTGCCAGCAGCGTAGCCAAAACCCCCTGGGGCCGGGACACTGAAGCTTTCTTT. Translated, it gives CASSVAKTPWGRDTEAFF. Together with reference TRBV9 and TRBJ1-1, the CDR3 gives the full variable domain: DSGVTQTPKHLITATGQRVTLRCSPRSGDLSVYWYQQSLDQGLQFLIQYYNGEERAKGNILERFSAQQFPDLHSELNLSSLELGDSALYFCASSVAKTPWGRDTEAFFGQGTRLTVV.

This chain joins TRBV27 and TRBJ1-6; D gene uncertain. Germline CDR1 reads MNHEY; CDR2 reads SMNVEV (reference sequence). The CDR3 extends over 13 amino acids. Trimming cost V 4 bases and J 7 bases, with 8 bases left between them. This chain's CDR3 is CASSSVHNSPLHF. The CDR3 coding sequence is TGTGCCAGCAGTTCGGTCCACAATTCACCCCTCCACTTT.

This chain joins TRBV10-3 and TRBJ1-1, with TRBD1 matching over 8 bases. The junction had 9 bases not matched to a gene; V was cut back by 6 bases and J by 6 bases. The germline CDR1 and CDR2 sequences are ENHRY and SYGVKD. The CDR3 totals 14 residues. The CDR3 coding sequence is TGTGCCATCAGGTCGGGACAGGAAAATGCTGAAGCTTTCTTT. Its protein product is CAIRSGQENAEAFF.

This sequence joins TRBV18 and TRBJ1-2; 8 bases match TRBD1. J was trimmed by 0 bases and V by 3 bases; bases with no gene match: 6. From germline, CDR1 is KGHSH and CDR2 LQKENI. The CDR3 runs 16 residues. DNA for the CDR3: TGTGCCAGCTCACCCGGACAGGGTGGAGCTAACTATGGCTACACCTTC. Translating it yields CASSPGQGGANYGYTF.

This chain uses TRBV4-3 with TRBJ2-2, with D perhaps matching TRBD2 (6 bases). This CDR3 spans 16 amino acids. Germline V gene lookup returns CDR1 LGHNA and CDR2 YSLEER. Trimming cost V 4 bases and J 3 bases, with 15 bases left between them. The CDR3: CASSRLRDSYTGELFF. The CDR3 DNA sequence: TGCGCCAGCAGCCGACTTCGGGACTCTTACACCGGGGAGCTGTTTTTT.

This chain uses TRBV18 with TRBJ1-1; D uncertain. The CDR3 runs to 13 residues. Looked up from germline, CDR1 is KGHSH and CDR2 is LQKENI. Trimming removed 4 bases at V and 3 bases at J, with 9 bases between. For the CDR3, the DNA is TGTGCCAGCTCACAAATCCTTGACACTGAAGCTTTCTTT. Protein product: CASSQILDTEAFF. The variable domain in full, with the rest retrieved from reference TRBV18 and TRBJ1-1, is NAGVMQNPRHLVRRRGQEARLRCSPMKGHSHVYWYRQLPEEGLKFMVYLQKENIIDESGMPKERFSAEFPKEGPSILRIQQVVRGDSAAYFCASSQILDTEAFFGQGTRLTVV.

This clone occurred once. This rearrangement joins TRBV5-1 to TRBJ1-4, with 7 bases lining up with TRBD1. J lost 5 bases, V lost 4 bases, and 5 bases had no gene match. Germline V gene lookup returns CDR1 SGHRS and CDR2 YFSETQ. The CDR3 totals 14 residues. The CDR3 sequence: CASSRTGPNEKLFF. In nucleotides, the CDR3 is TGCGCCAGCAGCCGGACAGGCCCGAATGAAAAACTGTTTTTT.